This T cell receptor beta chain is drawn from a study of blood T cell repertoires in COVID-19. Study overall: Sites across the United States, Italy and Spain contributed samples from acute and convalescent COVID-19.

This CDR3 has 16 amino acids. Germline CDR1 is SGHVS and CDR2 is FNYEAQ. The J segment lost 10 bases and the V segment lost 3 bases, leaving 15 bases of the junction unmatched. Sequenced by immunoSEQ multiplex PCR; TCRdb stores in-frame clones only, minus some. The sample lists some 70,000 clones; around 80% were seen once. The rearrangement links TRBV7-6 to TRBJ2-1; TRBD2 matches at 7 bases. This TCR derives from a man between 50 and 59 years old with COVID-19, enrolled during active disease. Sequenced: peripheral blood. The CDR3 loop is CASSLSPGLTAREQFF. As DNA, the CDR3 is TGTGCCAGCAGCTTGTCACCGGGACTAACTGCTCGGGAGCAGTTCTTC.